The 32 T cell receptor beta chains in this list originate from one sample, sequenced in a study of blood T cell repertoires in COVID-19 (dated by TCRdb to about 2020). Library method: the immunoSEQ multiplex PCR assay. TCRdb mirrors the immuneACCESS table, restricted to in-frame sequences. Some clones are absent from its copies; in checked studies, under half trace to an unresolved V gene, and the reason for the others is unknown. This sample gives almost 500,000 clones in total; roughly nine tenths of them show up just once. In total, the top ten clones hold 8.3% of the sample. Sequencing used PBMCs or T cells enriched from blood (not recorded which). Receptors were obtained from a woman aged 55-69 years who had recovered from COVID-19.

V gene TRBV11-2 combines with J gene TRBJ2-5, with D unresolved. CDR1 is SGHAT, CDR2 FQNNGV, per germline. The ends were cut back, 2 bases at V and 2 bases at J, with 6 bases in the middle. The CDR3 is made up of 13 amino acids. The CDR3 sequence is CASSLSHQETQYF. The CDR3 DNA reads as TGTGCCAGCAGCTTAAGCCATCAAGAGACCCAGTACTTC.

The chain is built from TRBV7-8 and TRBJ2-1, with TRBD2 matching 9 bases. The germline V gene has CDR1 SGHVS and CDR2 FQNEAQ. The CDR3 sequence is 16 residues long. V lost 0 bases and J lost 8; bases outside the gene matches: 8. CDR3 sequence reads: CASSLAGRGGLDEQFF. The CDR3 DNA reads TGTGCCAGCAGCTTAGCTGGGCGGGGGGGCCTCGATGAGCAGTTCTTC. The variable domain in full, with the rest retrieved from reference TRBV7-8 and TRBJ2-1, is GAGVSQSPRYKVAKRGQDVALRCDPISGHVSLFWYQQALGQGPEFLTYFQNEAQLDKSGLPSDRFFAERPEGSVSTLKIQRTQQEDSAVYLCASSLAGRGGLDEQFFGPGTRLTVL.

This clone was seen only once. This chain connects TRBV5-1 to TRBJ1-4; tentatively, D is TRBD1 (6 bases). V was clipped by 3 bases and J by 8 bases, with 17 bases between them. CDR1 and CDR2 (germline): SGHRS, YFSETQ. This CDR3 has 15 amino acids. The CDR3 reads CASSSTGTPWEKLFF. CDR3 nucleotide sequence: TGCGCCAGCAGCTCTACAGGGACCCCTTGGGAAAAACTGTTTTTT.

In this sample, this clone turned up once. The rearrangement links TRBV5-1 to TRBJ1-1; 7 bases match TRBD1. V lost 2 bases and J lost 1; bases outside the gene matches: 5. CDR1 is SGHRS, CDR2 YFSETQ, per germline. CDR3 length: 15 residues. The CDR3 sequence: CASSFSGTANTEAFF. The CDR3 nucleotides are TGCGCCAGCAGCTTTTCCGGGACAGCGAACACTGAAGCTTTCTTT.

Only one count was recorded for this clone. V and J are TRBV2 and TRBJ1-1; unclear D gene. V lost 0 bases and J lost 10, with 9 bases in between. The germline gives CDR1 SNHLY, CDR2 FYNNEI. The CDR3 is 12 amino acids. The CDR3 bases are TGTGCCAGCAGTGAAGCTAACCGGGGAGCTTTCTTT. It encodes CASSEANRGAFF.

The chain has TRBV7-9 and TRBJ1-2; D unresolved. The V gene's germline CDR1 is SEHNR and CDR2 FQNEAQ (reference sequence). V was trimmed by 3 bases and J by 2 bases, leaving 4 bases between them. This CDR3 has 12 amino acids. CDR3 residues: CASSFPNYGYTF. The CDR3 DNA sequence: TGTGCCAGCAGCTTTCCGAACTATGGCTACACCTTC. The full variable domain, its missing parts supplied by reference TRBV7-9 and TRBJ1-2, is DTGVSQNPRHKITKRGQNVTFRCDPISEHNRLYWYRQTLGQGPEFLTYFQNEAQLEKSRLLSDRFSAERPKGSFSTLEIQRTEQGDSAMYLCASSFPNYGYTFGSGTRLTVV.

This CDR3 reads CASSYEGNTEAFF. CDR3 nucleotide sequence: TGTGCCAGCAGTTACGAGGGGAACACTGAAGCTTTCTTT. The V call is TRBV6-5, the J call TRBJ1-1; no definite D call. This CDR3 has 13 amino acids. V shed 2 bases and J shed 1 base, with 5 bases lying between them. Per the germline V gene, CDR1 is MNHEY and CDR2 is SVGAGI.

The chain carries TRBV19 and TRBJ2-1; perhaps TRBD2 as D (7 bases). Trimming left V 3 bases short and J 7 bases short, with 16 bases between. CDR3 size: 15 residues. Germline V CDR1 and CDR2: LNHDA, SQIVND (reference sequence). CDR3 loop: CASSIWGGADNEQFF. In DNA form, the CDR3 reads TGTGCCAGTAGTATTTGGGGGGGGGCCGATAATGAGCAGTTCTTC.

J is TRBJ2-1 and V is TRBV2; D is possibly TRBD2 (6 bases). CDR1 is SNHLY, CDR2 FYNNEI, per germline. This CDR3 spans 15 amino acids. Trimming took 5 bases from V and 7 from J, leaving 18 bases between them. The CDR3 region has the DNA TGTGCCAGCAGTATCCTGACCGGGAGAAAGAATGAGCAGTTCTTC. Amino acid sequence: CASSILTGRKNEQFF.

This sequence joins TRBV20-1 and TRBJ2-7; D is perhaps TRBD1 (5 bases). The CDR3 covers 11 residues. The V end was cut by 3 bases, the J end by 6 bases, with 9 bases between. The germline V gene has CDR1 DFQATT and CDR2 SNEGSKA (reference sequence). In DNA, the CDR3 is TGCAGTGCTAGGTCAGGGATCGAGCAGTACGTC. Translating gives CSARSGIEQYV.

The CDR3 reads CASRGDTGELFF. The CDR3 coding sequence is TGTGCCAGCAGGGGCGACACCGGGGAGCTGTTTTTT. The chain uses TRBV6-5 and TRBJ2-2; D uncertain. Trimming cost V 6 bases and J 3 bases, with 5 bases left between them. Per the germline V gene, CDR1 is MNHEY and CDR2 is SVGAGI. This CDR3 has 12 amino acids.

The J gene is TRBJ1-1, the V gene TRBV10-1; weak D call: TRBD1 (6 bases). The CDR3 is made up of 13 amino acids. V was trimmed by 6 bases and J by 7 bases, leaving 15 bases between them. Germline V gene sequence: CDR1 WNHNN, CDR2 SYGVQD (reference sequence). CDR3 loop: CASSQGQFYEAFF. The CDR3 DNA reads TGCGCCAGCAGCCAGGGGCAGTTCTATGAAGCTTTCTTT.

This clone was seen a few times. The CDR3 sequence is CASSYVMTGAWETQYF. The DNA of the CDR3 is TGTGCCAGCAGCTACGTTATGACAGGTGCATGGGAGACCCAGTACTTC. This chain links TRBV5-6 with TRBJ2-5; maybe TRBD1 (6 bases). V was trimmed by 3 bases and J by 5 bases, leaving 20 bases between them. Germline values: CDR1 SGHDT, CDR2 YYEEEE. This CDR3 is 16 amino acids long.

V is TRBV2 and J is TRBJ1-5, with D possibly matching TRBD1 (6 bases). Trimming removed 6 bases from V and 1 base from J, with 13 bases in between. There are 15 residues in the CDR3. Germline V CDR1 and CDR2: SNHLY, FYNNEI. The DNA for the CDR3 is TGTGCCAGCAGCAACAGGGTAGAGAGCAATCAGCCCCAGCATTTT. Translated: CASSNRVESNQPQHF.

The CDR3 sequence: CASSPDWDYPTQYF. The CDR3 bases are TGTGCCAGCAGCCCAGACTGGGACTACCCAACGCAGTATTTT. This rearrangement joins TRBV3-1 (or the pseudogene TRBV3-2) to TRBJ2-3, with TRBD2 matching over 7 bases. The CDR3 totals 14 residues. Germline CDR1 reads LGHDT; CDR2 reads YNNKEL (reference sequence). Losses at the gene ends were 4 bases for V and 9 bases for J; bases not matched to a gene: 10.

This rearrangement joins TRBV6-2 or TRBV6-3 to TRBJ2-3; D ambiguous. The CDR3 has 15 amino acids. The germline CDR1 and CDR2 sequences are MNHEY and SVGEGT. Trimming took 6 bases from V and 3 from J, leaving 16 bases between them. The CDR3 protein is CASSPYTRLTDTQYF. The DNA of the CDR3 is TGTGCCAGCAGCCCCTACACAAGACTGACAGATACGCAGTATTTT.

This clone was picked up one time. The genes are TRBV4-2 and TRBJ1-1; a possible D gene is TRBD1 (6 bases). Trimming left V 4 bases short and J 5 bases short, with 14 bases between. CDR1 and CDR2 (germline): LGHNA, YNFKEQ. The CDR3 has 14 amino acids. The CDR3 spells CASSRVGGETEAFF. The CDR3 DNA reads TGTGCCAGCAGCCGAGTAGGGGGGGAGACTGAAGCTTTCTTT.

V gene TRBV28 combines with J gene TRBJ2-7, with TRBD2 matching 7 bases. This CDR3 has 13 residues. J lost 0 bases, V lost 10 bases, and 6 bases had no gene match. In germline, CDR1 is MDHEN, CDR2 SYDVKM. The CDR3 is CAIGTTSSYEQYV. CDR3 nucleotides: TGTGCCATTGGGACTACGAGCTCCTACGAGCAGTACGTC.

The rearrangement joins TRBV5-1 to TRBJ1-1; a possible D gene is TRBD1 (5 bases). The CDR3 length is 15 residues. V dropped 2 bases and J dropped 6 bases, with 17 bases sitting between them. CDR1 and CDR2 (germline): SGHRS, YFSETQ. CDR3 nucleotide sequence: TGCGCCAGCAGCTTAGGAGGAGGGGTTGATGCTGAAGCTTTCTTT. Protein product: CASSLGGGVDAEAFF.

This chain links TRBV2 with TRBJ1-2; TRBD1 agrees at 8 bases. The CDR3 is 17 amino acids. Trimming removed 2 bases from V and 6 bases from J; junction bases left unmatched: 14. Germline CDR1 reads SNHLY; CDR2 reads FYNNEI. The CDR3 DNA reads as TGTGCCAGCAGTGAAAGCAGGGGGCCACCAAAAGAGGATGGCTACACCTTC. Protein product: CASSESRGPPKEDGYTF.

The chain is built from TRBV20-1 and TRBJ1-2; D is perhaps TRBD1 (6 bases). This CDR3 region has 15 residues. Germline values: CDR1 DFQATT, CDR2 SNEGSKA (reference sequence). The V end lost 3 bases, the J end lost 8 bases, and 22 bases lay between the germline ends. The CDR3 nucleotides are TGCAGTGCTAGTCAAACCATCAGGGGATTTGGCGGCTACACCTTC. This sequence encodes CSASQTIRGFGGYTF.

V gene TRBV4-1 combines with J gene TRBJ2-2, with a possible D match to TRBD1 (5 bases). Trimming took off 0 bases at V and 0 bases at J, with 11 bases between the two ends. Germline V gene lookup returns CDR1 MGHRA and CDR2 YSYEKL. This CDR3 is built from 17 residues. CDR3 sequence: CASSQDRDRTNTGELFF. In DNA, the CDR3 is TGCGCCAGCAGCCAAGATCGCGACAGAACGAACACCGGGGAGCTGTTTTTT.

V and J are TRBV4-2 and TRBJ1-2, with TRBD1 matching over 7 bases. Germline assignment: CDR1 LGHNA and CDR2 YNFKEQ. The ends lost 3 bases at V and 3 bases at J; junction bases unmatched: 1. The CDR3 loop spans 13 amino acids. The CDR3 bases are TGTGCCAGCAGCCACGACAGGGACTATGGCTACACCTTC. As protein: CASSHDRDYGYTF.

The V gene is TRBV9, the J gene TRBJ2-3; D may be TRBD1 (5 bases). V lost 2 bases and J lost 2, with 6 bases in between. Per the germline V gene, CDR1 is SGDLS and CDR2 is YYNGEE. The CDR3 contains 13 residues. Written as DNA, the CDR3 is TGTGCCAGCAGCGTGGACATCACAGATACGCAGTATTTT. It translates to CASSVDITDTQYF.

The V gene is TRBV5-1, the J gene TRBJ1-2, with 8 positions matching TRBD1. The CDR3 has 14 amino acids. CDR1 and CDR2 from the germline V gene are SGHRS and YFSETQ. Trimming cost V 5 bases and J 7 bases; bases outside gene matches: 10. The CDR3 spells CASRGAGTGFGYTF. The CDR3 DNA is TGCGCCAGCAGGGGAGCCGGGACAGGCTTTGGCTACACCTTC. Filled out from reference TRBV5-1 and TRBJ1-2, the complete variable domain reads KAGVTQTPRYLIKTRGQQVTLSCSPISGHRSVSWYQQTPGQGLQFLFEYFSETQRNKGNFPGRFSGRQFSNSRSEMNVSTLELGDSALYLCASRGAGTGFGYTFGSGTRLTVV.

This chain joins TRBV5-4 and TRBJ1-2, with D unresolved. The V end lost 0 bases, the J end lost 3 bases, and 18 bases lay between the germline ends. CDR1 SGHNT and CDR2 YYREEE come from the germline V gene (reference sequence). CDR3 size: 17 residues. The chain's CDR3 is CASSLAGLVSPDYGYTF. In DNA form, the CDR3 reads TGTGCCAGCAGCTTGGCTGGTCTAGTTAGCCCAGACTATGGCTACACCTTC.

V usage is TRBV29-1 and J usage is TRBJ1-5, with D possibly TRBD1 on 5 matching bases. Per germline, CDR1 SQVTM and CDR2 ANQGSEA. V was cut by 5 bases and J by 4 bases, with 12 bases left in between. The CDR3 is 13 amino acids. The CDR3, as DNA: TGCAGCGTTCAACGGGGGGAGAATCAGCCCCAGCATTTT. Translated: CSVQRGENQPQHF.

The chain couples TRBV6-1 to TRBJ1-4, with a possible D match to TRBD1 (5 bases). Trimming cost V 2 bases and J 4 bases, with 14 bases left between them. The CDR3 totals 16 residues. Per the germline V gene, CDR1 is MNHNS and CDR2 is SASEGT. CDR3 DNA sequence: TGTGCCAGCAGTGAAAGGGGTCGGGCAGTTAATGAAAAACTGTTTTTT. Translated, it gives CASSERGRAVNEKLFF.

The V and J genes are TRBV4-1 and TRBJ1-2, with D unresolved. V lost 5 bases and J 0 bases, leaving 10 bases between the germline ends. From germline, CDR1 is MGHRA and CDR2 YSYEKL. There are 14 residues in the CDR3. CDR3 amino acids: CASSLERANYGYTF. CDR3 DNA sequence: TGCGCCAGCAGCTTGGAGAGGGCTAACTATGGCTACACCTTC.

The chain employs TRBV7-9 and TRBJ2-7; 7 bases are a match to TRBD1. Germline-derived CDR1 and CDR2 are SEHNR and FQNEAQ (reference sequence). Losses at the gene ends were 5 bases for V and 1 base for J; bases not matched to a gene: 2. The CDR3 covers 13 residues. CDR3 DNA sequence: TGTGCCAGCAGCGACAGGGTTTCCTACGAGCAGTACTTC. Its translation is CASSDRVSYEQYF.

In the case of this clone: The identical CDR3 is also encoded by other nucleotide sequences in the sample. The chain links TRBV5-1 to TRBJ2-5, with D possibly TRBD1 on 6 matching bases. V lost 4 bases, J lost 2 bases, and 9 bases lay in between. In germline, CDR1 is SGHRS, CDR2 YFSETQ. CDR3 length equals 13 residues. The CDR3 sequence is CASSPRGQETQYF. CDR3 bases: TGCGCCAGCAGCCCCAGGGGTCAAGAGACCCAGTACTTC.

The CDR3 sequence: CAISPTGLNYGYTF. The CDR3 DNA is TGTGCCATCAGCCCGACAGGACTTAACTATGGCTACACCTTC. The V and J genes are TRBV10-3 and TRBJ1-2; D is possibly TRBD1 (6 bases). CDR1 is ENHRY and CDR2 is SYGVKD in the germline V gene. Trimming pared 6 bases from V and 1 base from J, leaving 12 bases between. The CDR3 length is 14 residues.